This T cell receptor (beta chain) stems from a study of T cells in Graves' hyperthyroidism and ophthalmopathy. The TCR beta CDR3 regions underwent amplification using RNA transcripts as the source. HTBI primers were employed in a first-round RT-PCR of the TCR CDR3. Via MiXCR, TCRdb re-called the multiplex PCR reads, giving one row per CDR3 protein. The sample consists of approximately 400,000 distinct CDR3 sequences, 15% to 18% of them appearing once. Germline V CDR1 and CDR2: MDHEN, SYDVKM. The CDR3 spans 16 residues. V lost 6 bases and J 3 bases, leaving 19 bases between the germline ends. In its sample, this clonotype was seen many times. The antigen is undetermined. Study-level points and caveats: Most thyroid clonotypes that were expanded above 0.001 also turned up in blood.

The V and J genes are TRBV28 and TRBJ2-3, with a possible D match to TRBD2 (6 bases). This TCR was recovered from a woman aged 18 to 35 with Graves' hyperthyroidism. Sample: blood. DNA for the CDR3: TGTGCCAGCAGACCGATGAAGGGCGGAGGGACAGATACGCAGTATTTT. Translating it yields CASRPMKGGGTDTQYF.